This entry is about one TCR beta chain. This table comes from immunoSEQ multiplex PCR, and its TCRdb copy is limited to in-frame clones, with some not included. The data show 200,000 or so clones, 90% seen once. The data stem from a study of blood T cell repertoires in COVID-19. The germline V gene encodes CDR1 SGHKS and CDR2 YYEKEE (reference sequence). This CDR3 contains 13 residues. V was cut by 3 bases and J by 2 bases, with 6 bases left in between. The V gene is TRBV5-5, the J gene TRBJ1-5; D perhaps matches TRBD1 (5 bases). The sequence derives from a man between 25 and 39 years old with COVID-19, enrolled during active disease. Specimen: peripheral blood. CDR3 DNA sequence: TGTGCCAGCAGCTCGGGGGGCAATCAGCCCCAGCATTTT. Translation gives CASSSGGNQPQHF. Combining the CDR3 with reference TRBV5-5 and TRBJ1-5 gives the whole variable domain DAGVTQSPTHLIKTRGQQVTLRCSPISGHKSVSWYQQVLGQGPQFIFQYYEKEERGRGNFPDRFSARQFPNYSSELNVNALLLGDSALYLCASSSGGNQPQHFGDGTRLSIL.